This T cell receptor (beta chain) was observed in a study of T-cell reconstitution after alpha-beta-depleted transplantation in children. About this clonotype itself: Its antigen is currently unknown.

Unique molecular identifiers were incorporated during preparation of the TCRbeta library. In TCRdb, the PCR reads were re-called with MiXCR into one record per CDR3 protein. Of under 100,000 distinct CDR3 sequences in the sample, roughly a sixth are singletons; the top ten hold around 20%. Study-level findings and limits: T-cell counts and diversity were attributed mostly to newly produced T cells one year after transplant. Some patients owed their high day-60 TCRbeta diversity to surviving recipient T cells and thymic progenitors. Alpha-beta T cells present about two months after transplant were reported to originate from several hundred expanded graft clones.

From germline, CDR1 is SGHAT and CDR2 FQNNGV. V lost 5 bases, J lost 4 bases, and 3 bases stayed unmatched. The CDR3 has 13 residues. This sequence joins TRBV11-2 and TRBJ2-3; 7 nucleotides agree with TRBD2. Sequenced material: PBMCs, mostly from graft donor cells, taken 180 days after TCRalphabeta/CD19-depleted stem cell transplant. This TCR came from a male patient aged 2-9 years who had a stem cell transplant for acute lymphoblastic leukemia, so the T cells may come from the graft donor. The CDR3: CASSVRESDTQYF. The CDR3 coding sequence is TGTGCCAGCAGCGTGCGGGAGTCAGATACGCAGTATTTT.